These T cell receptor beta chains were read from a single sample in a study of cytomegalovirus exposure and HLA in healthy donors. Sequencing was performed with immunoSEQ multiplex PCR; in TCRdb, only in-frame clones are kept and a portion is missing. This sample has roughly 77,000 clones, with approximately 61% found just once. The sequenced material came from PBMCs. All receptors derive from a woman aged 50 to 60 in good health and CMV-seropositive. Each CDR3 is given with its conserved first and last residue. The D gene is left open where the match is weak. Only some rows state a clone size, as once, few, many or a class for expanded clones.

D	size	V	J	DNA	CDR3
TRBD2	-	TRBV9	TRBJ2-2	TGTGCCAGCAGCCTCTTAGGGGCTAGCGGGGGAGACACCGGGGAGCTGTTTTTT	CASSLLGASGGDTGELFF
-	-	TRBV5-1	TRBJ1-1	TGCGCCAGCAGCTTAGGGGAAAAAGCTTTCTTT	CASSLGEKAFF
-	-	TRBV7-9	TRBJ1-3	TGTGCCAGCAGCTTATCCACCAGCTCTGGAAACACCATATATTTT	CASSLSTSSGNTIYF
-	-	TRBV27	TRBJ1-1	TGTGCCAGCTCTCTCGCGCGGTTGAACACTGAAGCTTTCTTT	CASSLARLNTEAFF
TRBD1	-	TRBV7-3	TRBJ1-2	TGTGCCAGCAGCGAGACAGGGGATGGTGGCTACACCTTC	CASSETGDGGYTF
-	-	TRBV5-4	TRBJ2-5	TGTGCCAGCAGCCCCTGGGACAAGGGTGAGACCCAGTACTTC	CASSPWDKGETQYF
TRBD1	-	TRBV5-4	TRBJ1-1	TGTGCCAGCAGCTTAGGGACAGAGGAGCACACTGAAGCTTTCTTT	CASSLGTEEHTEAFF
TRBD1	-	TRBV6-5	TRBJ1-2	TGTGCCAGCAGTTATTTCCAAACCGGGACAGGCTATGGCTACACCTTC	CASSYFQTGTGYGYTF
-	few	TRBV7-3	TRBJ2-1	TGTGCCAGCAGCCCGGACTCTCGATCCTACAATGAGCAGTTCTTC	CASSPDSRSYNEQFF
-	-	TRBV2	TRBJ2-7	TGTGCCAGCGGGGAGTACGAGCAGTACTTC	CASGEYEQYF
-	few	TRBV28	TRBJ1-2	TGTGCCAGCAGTTTCGGGAGGGAGAAAGGCTACACCTTC	CASSFGREKGYTF
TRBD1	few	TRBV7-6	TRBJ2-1	TGTGCCAGCAGCTTGGACAGGACGACATACAATGAGCAGTTCTTC	CASSLDRTTYNEQFF
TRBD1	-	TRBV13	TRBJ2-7	TGTGCCAGCAGCTTAAGGGGACAGGCGTACGAGCAGTACTTC	CASSLRGQAYEQYF
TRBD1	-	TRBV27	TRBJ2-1	TGTGCCAGCAGTGACAGGGGTCCGGCCAATGAGCAGTTCTTC	CASSDRGPANEQFF
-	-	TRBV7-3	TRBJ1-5	TGTGCCAGCAGCCACCCCAGTCGACTCAATCAGCCCCAGCATTTT	CASSHPSRLNQPQHF
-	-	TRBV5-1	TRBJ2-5	TGCGCCAGCAGCCCCGGGGAACAAGAGACCCAGTACTTC	CASSPGEQETQYF
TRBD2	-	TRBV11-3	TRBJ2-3	TGTGCCAGCAGCTTAAGCGGGGGTTCAGATACGCAGTATTTT	CASSLSGGSDTQYF
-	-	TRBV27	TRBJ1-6	TGTGCCAGCAGTACTCGACAGGAGTCACCCCTCCACTTT	CASSTRQESPLHF
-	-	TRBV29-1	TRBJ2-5	TGCAGCGTACTGACAGGCTACGAGACCCAGTACTTC	CSVLTGYETQYF
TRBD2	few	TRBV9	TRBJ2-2	TGTGCCAGCAGCGTCCCCTTAGCGGGGAGGAACACCGGGGAGCTGTTTTTT	CASSVPLAGRNTGELFF